Each of the 7 T cell receptor beta chains below was sequenced from the same sample in a study of shared clonotypes between healthy human individuals. The table came from immunoSEQ multiplex PCR; TCRdb's copy has only in-frame clones and leaves some out. Here the sample spans 950,000 to 1,100,000 clones, more than 60% being singletons. Sequences were obtained from memory CD4+ T cells sorted from blood. Regarding subset: CD45RA-negative fraction. The receptors here all came from a man aged 18 to 35 in good health.

This sequence joins TRBV11-3 and TRBJ2-5, with D perhaps matching TRBD1 or TRBD2 (6 bases each). Looked up from germline, CDR1 is SGHNT and CDR2 is YENEEA. The ends were cut back, 5 bases at V and 4 bases at J, with 17 bases in the middle. This CDR3 is built from 15 residues. CDR3 amino acids: CASSPRGLTGETQYF. CDR3 in DNA: TGTGCCAGCAGCCCCAGGGGACTCACCGGAGAGACCCAGTACTTC.

A few counts support this clone. The chain joins TRBV5-1 to TRBJ2-1; perhaps TRBD1 as D (6 bases). The CDR3 is 13 amino acids. The ends were cut back, 1 base at V and 7 bases at J, with 9 bases in the middle. Germline V gives CDR1 SGHRS, CDR2 YFSETQ. The CDR3 nucleotides are TGCGCCAGCAGCTTGACAGGGCGGAATGAGCAGTTCTTC. Protein product: CASSLTGRNEQFF.

This chain uses TRBV9 with TRBJ2-1; 8 bases agree with TRBD1. This CDR3 has 14 amino acids. Germline CDR1 reads SGDLS; CDR2 reads YYNGEE. V shed 5 bases and J 9 bases; nucleotides not matched to a gene: 10. The chain's CDR3 is CASSNPGGAGEQFF. For the CDR3, the DNA is TGTGCCAGCAGTAATCCAGGGGGCGCGGGTGAGCAGTTCTTC.

V is TRBV19 and J is TRBJ1-5; D may be TRBD1 (5 bases). CDR3 length: 13 amino acids. CDR1 and CDR2 from the germline V gene are LNHDA and SQIVND (reference sequence). V was trimmed by 3 bases and J by 7 bases, leaving 10 bases between them. CDR3 nucleotide sequence: TGTGCCAGTAGTATGGGCAGGGCCCAGCCCCAGCATTTT. It translates to CASSMGRAQPQHF.

V usage is TRBV7-2 and J usage is TRBJ2-3; 10 bases agree with TRBD2. In germline, CDR1 is SGHTA, CDR2 FQGNSA. V lost 5 bases, J lost 0 bases, and 8 bases stayed unmatched. The CDR3 is 17 residues long. The CDR3 DNA follows: TGTGCCAGCAGCCCTGACGCGACTAGCGGGAGCACAGATACGCAGTATTTT. The encoded protein is CASSPDATSGSTDTQYF. Combining the CDR3 with reference TRBV7-2 and TRBJ2-3 gives the whole variable domain GAGVSQSPSNKVTEKGKDVELRCDPISGHTALYWYRQSLGQGLEFLIYFQGNSAPDKSGLPSDRFSAERTGGSVSTLTIQRTQQEDSAVYLCASSPDATSGSTDTQYFGPGTRLTVL.

The DNA of the CDR3 is TGCGCCAGCAGCCCGAGTGGGGTAGATTCACCCCTCCACTTT. It yields the protein CASSPSGVDSPLHF. The chain couples TRBV5-1 to TRBJ1-6, with unresolved D. With 4 bases removed from V and 8 bases from J, the gap between germline ends came to 13 bases. Germline V CDR1 and CDR2: SGHRS, YFSETQ. There are 14 residues in the CDR3.

The V call is TRBV11-2, the J call TRBJ2-1; D remains ambiguous. The CDR3 runs 16 residues. Germline lookup yields CDR1 SGHAT and CDR2 FQNNGV. Trimming stripped 2 bases from V and 5 bases from J, with 16 bases between. The CDR3 DNA reads as TGTGCCAGCAGCTTATCAAGTCGGGCCACAAACAATGAGCAGTTCTTC. Its translation: CASSLSSRATNNEQFF.